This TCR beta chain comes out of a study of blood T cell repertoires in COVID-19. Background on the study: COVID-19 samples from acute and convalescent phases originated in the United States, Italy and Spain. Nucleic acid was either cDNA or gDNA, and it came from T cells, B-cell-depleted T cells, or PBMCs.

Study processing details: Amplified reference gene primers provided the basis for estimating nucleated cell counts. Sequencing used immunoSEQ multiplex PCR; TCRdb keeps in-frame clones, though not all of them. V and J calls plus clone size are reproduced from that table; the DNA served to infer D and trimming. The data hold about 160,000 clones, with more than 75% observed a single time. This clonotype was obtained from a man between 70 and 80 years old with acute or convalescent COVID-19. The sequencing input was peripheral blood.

This chain's CDR3 is CASSPGQGTYNEQFF. The DNA of the CDR3 is TGTGCCAGCTCACCGGGACAGGGGACCTACAATGAGCAGTTCTTC. This chain links TRBV18 with TRBJ2-1, with 10 nucleotides matching TRBD1. V was clipped by 3 bases and J by 2 bases; unmatched bases: 1. Germline CDR1 is KGHSH and CDR2 is LQKENI. The CDR3 covers 15 residues.